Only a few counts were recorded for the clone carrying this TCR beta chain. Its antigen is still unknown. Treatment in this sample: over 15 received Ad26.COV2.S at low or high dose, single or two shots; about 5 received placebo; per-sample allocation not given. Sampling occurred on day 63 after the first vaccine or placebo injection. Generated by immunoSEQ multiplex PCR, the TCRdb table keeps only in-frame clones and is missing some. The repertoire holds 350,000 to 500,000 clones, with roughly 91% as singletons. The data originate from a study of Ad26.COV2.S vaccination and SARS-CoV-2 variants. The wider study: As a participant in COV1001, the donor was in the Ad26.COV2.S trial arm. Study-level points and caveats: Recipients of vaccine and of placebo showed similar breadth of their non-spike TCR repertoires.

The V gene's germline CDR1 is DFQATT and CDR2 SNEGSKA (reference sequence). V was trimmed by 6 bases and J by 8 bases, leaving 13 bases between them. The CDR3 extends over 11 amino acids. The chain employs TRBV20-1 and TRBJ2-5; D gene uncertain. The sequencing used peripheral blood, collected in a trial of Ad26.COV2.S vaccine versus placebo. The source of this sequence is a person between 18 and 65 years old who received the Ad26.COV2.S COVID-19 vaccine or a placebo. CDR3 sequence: CSASHESTQYF. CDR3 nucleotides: TGCAGTGCCAGCCATGAGAGTACCCAGTACTTC.